The 20 T cell receptor beta chains below all came from one sample that was sequenced in a study of monozygotic twins with cystic fibrosis (dated by TCRdb to the early 2020s). Receptors were amplified or captured by the immunoSEQ multiplex PCR assay. TCRdb carries this immuneACCESS record with in-frame sequences only. Its versions omit some clonotypes, under half of them owing to an unresolved V gene in the studies checked, with the rest unexplained. The sample has around 27,000 clones on record, roughly nine tenths of them singletons. Approximately 0.5% of the sample belongs to the ten largest clones. Sequenced: blood. Receptors originate from a girl aged 2-10 years with cystic fibrosis.

This chain uses TRBV5-1 with TRBJ2-3; the D gene is possibly TRBD2 (8 bases). V was cut by 4 bases and J by 1 base, with 16 bases left in between. The CDR3 runs 16 residues. The germline V gene encodes CDR1 SGHRS and CDR2 YFSETQ. The CDR3 DNA is TGCGCCAGCAGCCGGGAGGGGCAGGGGGGCACAGATACGCAGTATTTT. This translates into CASSREGQGGTDTQYF.

The chain uses TRBV5-6 and TRBJ2-7; a possible D gene is TRBD2 (6 bases). The V gene lost 5 bases and the J gene lost 3 bases, with 12 bases spanning the gap. The CDR3 has 13 residues. Germline CDR1 SGHDT, CDR2 YYEEEE. CDR3 sequence (DNA): TGTGCCAGCAGTCCCGGGGGTTTCTACGAGCAGTACTTC. It is translated as CASSPGGFYEQYF.

This chain links TRBV5-1 with TRBJ2-6, with 9 bases fitting TRBD1. The junction had 7 bases not matched to a gene; V was cut back by 4 bases and J by 2 bases. This CDR3 is 17 amino acids long. Germline CDR1 reads SGHRS; CDR2 reads YFSETQ. The chain's CDR3 is CASSVGQGLTGANVLTF. Written as DNA, the CDR3 is TGCGCCAGCAGCGTGGGACAGGGCCTTACTGGGGCCAACGTCCTGACTTTC. The full variable domain, in which reference TRBV5-1 and TRBJ2-6 provide the parts outside the CDR3, is KAGVTQTPRYLIKTRGQQVTLSCSPISGHRSVSWYQQTPGQGLQFLFEYFSETQRNKGNFPGRFSGRQFSNSRSEMNVSTLELGDSALYLCASSVGQGLTGANVLTFGAGSRLTVL.

V gene TRBV6-6 combines with J gene TRBJ2-1, with no clear D. V lost 0 bases and J 5 bases, leaving 14 bases between the germline ends. Germline V gene data show CDR1 as MNHNY and CDR2 as SVGAGI (reference sequence). The CDR3 totals 16 residues. Here the CDR3 reads CASSYSSQVANNEQFF. For the CDR3, the DNA is TGTGCCAGCAGTTACTCGTCGCAGGTGGCCAACAATGAGCAGTTCTTC.

The gene calls are TRBV7-2 and TRBJ1-1; D is unclear. Looked up from germline, CDR1 is SGHTA and CDR2 is FQGNSA. Trimming stripped 1 base from V and 1 base from J, with 10 bases between. There are 15 residues in the CDR3. CDR3 sequence: CASSLVERRNTEAFF. DNA of the CDR3: TGTGCCAGCAGCTTAGTTGAACGGAGGAACACTGAAGCTTTCTTT.

The gene calls are TRBV29-1 and TRBJ1-2; TRBD1 matches 8 bases. Trimming took 5 bases from V and 6 from J; bases not matched to a gene: 14. Germline CDR1 reads SQVTM; CDR2 reads ANQGSEA. The length of the CDR3 is 15 residues. For the CDR3, the DNA is TGCAGCGTTAACCCCGGGACAGGTATTCTACATGGCTACACCTTC. Amino acids: CSVNPGTGILHGYTF.

This clone was seen a few times. CDR3 residues: CASSRTDPSQPQHF. The DNA of the CDR3 is TGTGCCAGCAGTCGGACAGATCCCAGTCAGCCCCAGCATTTT. V gene TRBV6-6 combines with J gene TRBJ1-5; D might be TRBD1 (6 bases). CDR3 size: 14 residues. Germline V CDR1 and CDR2: MNHNY, SVGAGI (reference sequence). Trimming pared 5 bases from V and 6 bases from J, leaving 14 bases between.

This clone was found a few times. This chain uses TRBV30 with TRBJ1-1; D ambiguous. The V end was cut by 0 bases, the J end by 1 base, with 12 bases between. The CDR3 has 15 amino acids. Looked up from germline, CDR1 is GTSNPN and CDR2 is SVGIG (reference sequence). The chain's CDR3 is CAWSVRRGWNTEAFF. The CDR3 DNA follows: TGTGCCTGGAGTGTACGGCGAGGTTGGAACACTGAAGCTTTCTTT. Complete variable domain (other parts from reference TRBV30 and TRBJ1-1): SQTIHQWPATLVQPVGSPLSLECTVEGTSNPNLYWYRQAAGRGLQLLFYSVGIGQISSEVPQNLSASRPQDRQFILSSKKLLLSDSGFYLCAWSVRRGWNTEAFFGQGTRLTVV.

CDR3 sequence reads: CASNRQGNSYEQYF. The CDR3 DNA reads as TGTGCCAGCAATCGACAGGGTAACTCCTACGAGCAGTACTTC. V and J are TRBV6-1 and TRBJ2-7, with 7 bases fitting TRBD1. The CDR3 is 14 residues long. Germline V CDR1 and CDR2: MNHNS, SASEGT. Germline trimming cut 7 bases from V and 0 bases from J; bases unmatched to any gene: 6.

The V gene is TRBV2, the J gene TRBJ2-5; D remains ambiguous. Germline V gene lookup returns CDR1 SNHLY and CDR2 FYNNEI. Deletions cut 2 bases from V and 3 bases from J, with 13 bases between. The CDR3 runs to 15 residues. The CDR3 nucleotides read TGTGCCAGCAGTGAACGGCTATTCCTAAAAGAGACCCAGTACTTC. Protein sequence: CASSERLFLKETQYF.

The chain recombines TRBV9 with TRBJ1-1, with D unresolved. Germline V gives CDR1 SGDLS, CDR2 YYNGEE. With 3 bases removed from V and 1 base from J, the gap between germline ends came to 13 bases. The CDR3 covers 15 residues. The CDR3 loop reads CASSERGNRNTEAFF. DNA for the CDR3: TGTGCCAGCAGCGAGCGGGGTAATCGGAACACTGAAGCTTTCTTT.

The chain uses TRBV7-8 and TRBJ1-4; D is ambiguous. Trimming cost V 2 bases and J 0 bases, with 10 bases left between them. This CDR3 is 16 amino acids long. Germline loops: CDR1 SGHVS, CDR2 FQNEAQ. The CDR3 is CASSLRRQPTNEKLFF. For the CDR3, the DNA is TGTGCCAGCAGCTTACGCAGACAACCAACTAATGAAAAACTGTTTTTT. The full variable domain, with the rest looked up from reference TRBV7-8 and TRBJ1-4, is GAGVSQSPRYKVAKRGQDVALRCDPISGHVSLFWYQQALGQGPEFLTYFQNEAQLDKSGLPSDRFFAERPEGSVSTLKIQRTQQEDSAVYLCASSLRRQPTNEKLFFGSGTQLSVL.

The chain is built from TRBV10-3 and TRBJ2-2; D may be TRBD1 (6 bases). The CDR3 has 18 amino acids. The ends were cut back, 2 bases at V and 7 bases at J, with 23 bases in the middle. The germline gives CDR1 ENHRY, CDR2 SYGVKD. CDR3 sequence (DNA): TGTGCCATCAGTGAGCCAAAGGGAACAGGGTTCAAGTACGGGGAGCTGTTTTTT. Protein: CAISEPKGTGFKYGELFF.

The gene calls are TRBV18 and TRBJ1-1, with D possibly matching TRBD1 (6 bases). Germline loops: CDR1 KGHSH, CDR2 LQKENI. This CDR3 is 16 amino acids long. V lost 3 bases, J lost 2 bases, and 16 bases lay in between. CDR3: CASSPISRTDNTEAFF. CDR3 DNA: TGTGCCAGCTCACCGATTTCAAGGACAGATAACACTGAAGCTTTCTTT. The full variable domain, its missing parts supplied by reference TRBV18 and TRBJ1-1, is NAGVMQNPRHLVRRRGQEARLRCSPMKGHSHVYWYRQLPEEGLKFMVYLQKENIIDESGMPKERFSAEFPKEGPSILRIQQVVRGDSAAYFCASSPISRTDNTEAFFGQGTRLTVV.

This chain joins TRBV20-1 and TRBJ2-3; D might be TRBD1 (6 bases). Trimming took off 4 bases at V and 4 bases at J, with 6 bases between the two ends. The CDR3 loop spans 11 amino acids. Germline V gives CDR1 DFQATT, CDR2 SNEGSKA (reference sequence). The CDR3 reads CSAKGADTQYF. CDR3 bases: TGCAGTGCTAAGGGGGCAGATACGCAGTATTTT.

This clone has just one count. This sequence joins TRBV7-2 and TRBJ1-6, with D perhaps matching TRBD1 (5 bases). This CDR3 has 18 residues. V lost 0 bases and J lost 9, with 21 bases in between. From germline, CDR1 is SGHTA and CDR2 FQGNSA. CDR3 sequence reads: CASSLAVFPSGDGSPLHF. CDR3 sequence (DNA): TGTGCCAGCAGCTTAGCAGTTTTCCCCTCGGGGGATGGTTCACCCCTCCACTTT.

The CDR3 coding sequence is TGTGCCAGCTCACCCACTAGCGGATCCTACGAGCAGTACTTC. Encoded protein: CASSPTSGSYEQYF. The chain has TRBV18 and TRBJ2-7, with 8 nucleotides matching TRBD2. Germline V gene sequence: CDR1 KGHSH, CDR2 LQKENI. With V trimmed by 3 bases and J by 1 base, 2 bases remained unmatched. The CDR3 loop spans 14 amino acids. The variable domain in full, with the rest retrieved from reference TRBV18 and TRBJ2-7, is NAGVMQNPRHLVRRRGQEARLRCSPMKGHSHVYWYRQLPEEGLKFMVYLQKENIIDESGMPKERFSAEFPKEGPSILRIQQVVRGDSAAYFCASSPTSGSYEQYFGPGTRLTVT.

The V and J genes are TRBV7-6 and TRBJ2-3, with 9 bases fitting TRBD2. The CDR3 has 18 amino acids. J lost 2 bases, V lost 1 base, and 10 bases had no gene match. In germline, CDR1 is SGHVS, CDR2 FNYEAQ. The DNA for the CDR3 is TGTGCCAGCAGCTTAGGTGTTAGCGGGGGCGGGATCACAGATACGCAGTATTTT. Protein product: CASSLGVSGGGITDTQYF. The full variable domain, in which reference TRBV7-6 and TRBJ2-3 provide the parts outside the CDR3, is GAGVSQSPRYKVTKRGQDVALRCDPISGHVSLYWYRQALGQGPEFLTYFNYEAQQDKSGLPNDRFSAERPEGSISTLTIQRTEQRDSAMYRCASSLGVSGGGITDTQYFGPGTRLTVL.

The chain combines TRBV7-2 with TRBJ2-3, with unresolved D. Germline V gene data show CDR1 as SGHTA and CDR2 as FQGNSA. The CDR3 runs to 12 residues. Trimming stripped 2 bases from V and 4 bases from J, with 4 bases between. This CDR3 is CASSLRADTQYF. In nucleotides, the CDR3 is TGTGCCAGCAGCTTAAGGGCAGATACGCAGTATTTT. Variable domain in full (rest from reference TRBV7-2 and TRBJ2-3): GAGVSQSPSNKVTEKGKDVELRCDPISGHTALYWYRQSLGQGLEFLIYFQGNSAPDKSGLPSDRFSAERTGGSVSTLTIQRTQQEDSAVYLCASSLRADTQYFGPGTRLTVL.

The chain joins TRBV15 to TRBJ2-1; 8 bases are a match to TRBD1. Germline assignment: CDR1 LNHNV and CDR2 YYDKDF (reference sequence). The CDR3 sequence is 16 residues long. V dropped 1 base and J dropped 6; count of bases not matched to a gene: 8. In nucleotides, the CDR3 is TGTGCCACCAGCAGAGGGAGGCAGGGGGCGGGCAATGAGCAGTTCTTC. Translated: CATSRGRQGAGNEQFF.